A selection of T cell receptor beta chains follows, all from one sample in a study of graft-versus-host responses after intestinal transplantation. Profiling relied on immunoSEQ multiplex PCR, and the TCRdb table lists in-frame clones only, not all of them. Found here are 100,000 or so clones, 90% to 95% of them singletons; the top ten hold over 0.15%. These TCRs are of unknown antigen specificity. Sequences were derived from unstimulated CD4+ T cells sorted from spleen or lymph node cells, sampled before intestinal transplant. The origin of the receptors is a human donor who received an intestinal transplant. The CDR3 runs from the conserved cysteine through the conserved F or W. The order of the fields is D gene, clone size, J gene, V gene, CDR3 DNA, CDR3 protein. The D gene is left open where the match is weak. For some rows the clone size is stated as once, few or many, or as a class when expanded; others skip it.

D gene: TRBD1
clone size: NA
J gene: TRBJ1-2
V gene: TRBV5-1
CDR3 DNA: TGCGCCAGCAGCTCAGGGGGCTATGGCTACACCTTC
CDR3 protein: CASSSGGYGYTF

D gene: NA
clone size: NA
J gene: TRBJ2-7
V gene: TRBV7-9
CDR3 DNA: TGTGCCAGCAGCGTCTTCTCCTACGAGCAGTACTTC
CDR3 protein: CASSVFSYEQYF

D gene: TRBD2
clone size: NA
J gene: TRBJ2-1
V gene: TRBV18
CDR3 DNA: TGTGCCAGCTCACTCTCGACTAGCGGGAGCCATGAGCAGTTCTTC
CDR3 protein: CASSLSTSGSHEQFF

D gene: NA
clone size: NA
J gene: TRBJ1-4
V gene: TRBV7-2
CDR3 DNA: TGTGCCAGCAGCTCGGACAGACGGGAAAAACTGTTTTTT
CDR3 protein: CASSSDRREKLFF

D gene: TRBD1
clone size: NA
J gene: TRBJ2-7
V gene: TRBV30
CDR3 DNA: TGTGCCTGGAGTGTTCGGACAGGGGCTTCGTTCTACGAGCAGTACTTC
CDR3 protein: CAWSVRTGASFYEQYF

D gene: TRBD2
clone size: once
J gene: TRBJ2-7
V gene: TRBV11-2
CDR3 DNA: TGTGCCAGCAGTTTAGGGAGGACTAGCGGGGGCCTGGGGCAGTACTTC
CDR3 protein: CASSLGRTSGGLGQYF

D gene: NA
clone size: NA
J gene: TRBJ1-1
V gene: TRBV18
CDR3 DNA: TGTGCCAGCTCATATATGACAGGAACGAACACTGAAGCTTTCTTT
CDR3 protein: CASSYMTGTNTEAFF

D gene: NA
clone size: NA
J gene: TRBJ2-2
V gene: TRBV12-5
CDR3 DNA: TGTGCTAGTGGACTTAAAACGAACACCGGGGAGCTGTTTTTT
CDR3 protein: CASGLKTNTGELFF

D gene: NA
clone size: NA
J gene: TRBJ1-3
V gene: TRBV4-1
CDR3 DNA: TGCGCCAGCAGCCAAGTCCTACAGGGTGCCGGAAACACCATATATTTT
CDR3 protein: CASSQVLQGAGNTIYF

D gene: NA
clone size: once
J gene: TRBJ2-3
V gene: TRBV7-9
CDR3 DNA: TGTGCCAGCAGCTTAGGACAGCTTAGCACAGATACGCAGTATTTT
CDR3 protein: CASSLGQLSTDTQYF

D gene: TRBD1
clone size: NA
J gene: TRBJ1-2
V gene: TRBV7-2
CDR3 DNA: TGTGCCAGCAGCTTAGCGGGACAGGGGAACTATGGCTACACCTTC
CDR3 protein: CASSLAGQGNYGYTF

D gene: NA
clone size: NA
J gene: TRBJ1-4
V gene: TRBV6-1
CDR3 DNA: TGTGCCACGGGACATACCGCAACTAATGAAAAACTGTTTTTT
CDR3 protein: CATGHTATNEKLFF